The entry that follows covers one TCR beta chain sequence. What this receptor recognizes is not known. Base qualities are not recorded, but no much larger clone differs from it by a single base. The germline V gene gives CDR1 as SGHRS and CDR2 as YFSETQ. Including the terminal cysteine and phenylalanine, the CDR3 comprises 15 residues. The read is trimmed to its CDR3 DNA, 45 bases read in frame from base 1. The trim is 2 bases for V and 4 bases for J, with a gap of 14 bases between the germline ends. In total, roughly 710 healthy bone marrow donors made up the cohort. Cohort members were all nominally healthy when sampled, although unrecorded immune exposures were likely present. The donor tested CMV seronegative, placing the donor among the 350 or so seronegative members of the cohort. Each donor provided a peripheral blood sample, and peripheral blood mononuclear cells were used for TCR beta sequencing. Genomic DNA was extracted from the blood cell samples with the Qiagen DNeasy Blood Extraction Kit.

The entry originates in a study of cytomegalovirus exposure and HLA in healthy donors (dated 2017 in TCRdb). For context, the study as a whole: In an earlier analysis of 587 of the donors, 276 Gb of sequence data and 120 million or so unique TCR beta sequences from about 179 million T cells were reported. Approximately 300 gigabases of sequencing data and around 80 million unique TCR sequences made up an early release that covered 640 HLA-typed donors. Of the roughly 420 genotyped donors, 81% were placed in the genetic ancestry cluster associated with self-reported Caucasian donors. The study aimed to test whether signatures of past pathogen exposure could be identified by cataloging public T cell receptors. The study profiled the T cell repertoires of hundreds of subjects by immunosequencing and related them to cytomegalovirus serostatus. A separate validation cohort of 100 to 150 different subjects was used in addition to the roughly 670-subject first cohort. High-throughput TCR immunosequencing, statistical association of individual TCRs with disease status, and machine learning were combined to predict cytomegalovirus infection status. To study patterns of TCR occurrence, a later analysis re-analyzed previously published TCR beta repertoires from around 660 donors and added high-resolution HLA genotyping. In the later analysis, no new phenotypic data were used to find candidate immune exposures; instead, reliance was placed on TCR beta sequences and their occurrence across donors. To decide whether each TCR beta V gene segment behaved as functional or pseudogenic, an earlier analysis of 587 of the donors relied on high-throughput TCR beta sequencing. Alongside the repertoire data, information on donor age, sex, ethnicity and CMV serostatus was compiled. A later genetic analysis used genome-wide SNP genotypes for about 60% of the roughly 700 donors, treating that subset as a discovery cohort. Every discovery cohort repertoire had been produced on one sequencing platform. HLA typing covered class I and class II loci at four-digit resolution. Typing coverage varied by locus: about 629-630 donors for A, B, C, DRB1 and DQB1; roughly 520 for DQA1; about 570 for DPA1; around 490 for DPB1. Because of strong linkage in the cohort, four or five DR-DQ haplotypes were treated as single units for association and clustering. Among approximately 370 genotyped donors of the cohort, an average of about 220,000 unique TCR beta nucleotide sequences was sequenced per donor, of which about 19% were non-productive. Findings and caveats that apply to the study as a whole: Correlated functional status among segregating V segments might reflect linkage disequilibrium, but an unknown experimental factor could not be ruled out. A later analysis reported that several top co-occurrence clusters appeared linked to parvovirus B19, influenza, CMV and Epstein-Barr virus. A later analysis found that TCR association rates varied across HLA loci, with DRB1 alleles showing the most associated TCRs and HLA-C alleles the fewest. In an earlier analysis of under 600 of the donors, most TCR beta V segments were observed in productive rearrangements about 90% or about 30% of the time, broadly matching IMGT annotations. The earlier analysis of 587 of the donors excluded 15 to 20 rarely observed V segments, including chromosome 9 orphons, because counts were too low. V-gene and J-gene trimming of TCR beta chains was associated with a missense DCLRE1C variant in a later genetic analysis, and the association was replicated in an independent cohort. The classifier was reported to diagnose cytomegalovirus status with high specificity and sensitivity in both the original cohort and the validation cohort. A later analysis associated approximately 17,000 TCR beta sequences with specific HLA alleles at a false discovery rate of 0.05. Across donors, most TCR sequences were observed very rarely, whereas some public TCRs were present in many individuals. Some IMGT-functional V segments, including TRBV6-2 and TRBV6-3, could not be distinguished by the 87-base-pair reads and were therefore excluded. A further reported finding was that TCR beta sequences accurately predicted the HLA-A and HLA-B alleles for most subjects in the first cohort. A later analysis found that most CMV-associated TCR beta chains appeared HLA-restricted, with HLA associations seemingly driven largely by CMV exposure. The study listed 150 to 200 TCR beta chains as associated with cytomegalovirus. The only immune exposure information available for the cohort was CMV serostatus. In a later genetic analysis, fewer N-insertions in productive TCRs were reported among donors in an Asian-associated ancestry cluster than the approximately 670-donor mean. Compared with equally common non-associated chains, HLA-associated TCR beta chains in a later analysis were more clonally expanded and had lower generation probabilities. Sequencing depth was assumed to be roughly uniform across donors in the presence/absence analyses, though that assumption may not hold. The authors suggested that the approach could potentially be generalized to other disease states and immunological phenotypes. Strong co-occurrence of HLA alleles, especially DR and DQ, made assigning TCR associations to individual alleles difficult. A cluster of highly shared sequence variants was judged likely to represent a technical artifact of the sequencing pipeline. A few of the identified cytomegalovirus-associated TCR beta chains were confirmed in vitro to be specific for cytomegalovirus antigens. This cohort had only TCR beta chains sequenced, and the lack of alpha or paired-chain data limited which features could be detected. HLA typing was unavailable for some donors at each locus, so association tests used only the typed subset.

Library generation was performed with the immunoSEQ multiplex PCR assay. For the multiplex PCR, a mixture combining 60 forward primers for TCR Vbeta segments and 13 reverse primers for TCR Jbeta segments was used. The CDR3 region of rearranged TCR beta genes was amplified from genomic DNA by a multiplex PCR assay. Amplified TCR beta libraries were sequenced as 87-base-pair reads on the Illumina HiSeq System. For the original study's pipeline: In a later analysis, tens of millions of unique TCR beta chains were counted across the approximately 670 repertoires, and roughly 9.9 million of these chains were shared by at least two donors. Raw reads were error-corrected and collapsed into unique sequences with a nearest-neighbor algorithm that merged closely related sequences to remove PCR and sequencing errors. V, D and J gene segments were assigned by aligning CDR3 sequences to IMGT reference sequences. Each retained sequence needed at least a six-nucleotide match to both a V gene segment and a J gene segment. A rearrangement was called productive if the CDR3 had no stop codons and remained in frame with V and J, and every other rearrangement was called non-productive. Following IMGT convention, CDR3 was defined as the stretch from the second conserved V-encoded cysteine up to the conserved J-encoded phenylalanine. Sequences without an unambiguous match to a single V gene segment were excluded from the earlier analysis of 450 to 650 of the donors. In an earlier analysis of around 590 of the donors, a V segment was called functional when productive rearrangements were above 56.7%, and segregating when the standard deviation between donors exceeded 5%. To diagnose cytomegalovirus status from the catalog of TCR beta chain sequences, a statistical classification framework was built. V and J gene assignment, in a later analysis, came from comparing TCR nucleotide sequences with IMGT/GENE-DB human TR gene sequences. In a later analysis, CDR3 sequences and most-parsimonious VDJ recombination scenarios were assigned using the TCRdist pipeline. A later analysis defined each TCR beta chain by its CDR3 amino acid sequence plus V-gene family, and excluded reads lacking a unique V-gene family. As a way to deal with suspected cross-contamination and a sequencing artifact, a later analysis dropped 450 to 600 nucleotide sequences that were highly shared and had low generation probability. A later analysis calculated a clonal expansion index for each public chain from normalized within-repertoire ranks of inferred template counts. A later analysis computed generation probabilities with a VDJ recombination model fitted to out-of-frame rearrangements, and checked the results against IGoR. In a later analysis, TCR-TCR, TCR-HLA and TCR-CMV co-occurrence was scored with hypergeometric tests, and a repertoire-size bias correction was applied to TCR pairs. A later analysis estimated false discovery rates by permuting HLA or CMV assignments 20 times. In a later analysis, co-occurring TCRs were grouped using DBSCAN, and TCRdist sequence similarity was added for clustering within HLA-allele-positive subsets. Repertoires with fewer than 30,000 or more than 120,000 public chains were left out of co-occurrence clustering, as were roughly five repertoires with anomalous nucleotide sharing. TCRdb retrieved this table from immuneACCESS and kept in-frame rearrangements only. Not all clones are present; in checked studies, unresolved V genes account for under half, and no reason is known for the remainder. V, J and clone size are those of that table, while D and trimming were read from the DNA. Across this sample there are some 160,000 clones, with around 80% seen only once. The ten top clones hold 1.5% to 1.7% of the sample.

The specimen was PBMCs. The TCR originated in a woman between 18 and 29 years old in good health and CMV-seronegative. The sequence is built from TRBV5-1 and TRBJ2-3, with a weak D call of TRBD1 (7 bases match). The DNA sequence is given as TGCGCCAGCAGCTTTCAGGGGGGATATTCAGATACGCAGTATTTT. Its amino acids are CASSFQGGYSDTQYF.